What follows are 26 T cell receptor beta chains derived from one specimen sequenced in a study of CD8 T cells in Susac syndrome. Reverse transcription of roughly 0.45 to 1 ug RNA was performed with random hexamers. TCRdb processed the immunoSEQ multiplex PCR reads anew with MiXCR; each CDR3 protein has one entry. In the table there are approximately 150,000 distinct CDR3 sequences, approximately 93% of which are singletons. Material: CD4+ T cells from PBMCs. Receptors were obtained from a human donor with multiple sclerosis.

The V call is TRBV30, the J call TRBJ1-5; 9 bases agree with TRBD1. V was pared by 2 bases and J by 4 bases, with 6 bases of the junction left unmatched. CDR3 length equals 15 residues. Per germline, CDR1 GTSNPN and CDR2 SVGIG (reference sequence). Written as DNA, the CDR3 is TGTGCCTGGAGTCCCGGGACAGGGAGGAATCAGCCCCAGCATTTT. This gives the protein CAWSPGTGRNQPQHF.

The chain combines TRBV6-1 with TRBJ1-1; D is unresolved. V lost 4 bases to trimming and J lost 7 bases, with 19 bases between them. The germline CDR1 and CDR2 sequences are MNHNS and SASEGT. CDR3 length: 15 amino acids. CDR3 in amino acids: CASSVDWAVGSEAFF. CDR3 bases: TGTGCCAGCAGTGTAGATTGGGCGGTTGGGAGTGAAGCTTTCTTT.

CDR3: CASSKDHYEQYF. In DNA, the CDR3 is TGTGCCAGCAGTAAAGATCACTACGAGCAGTACTTC. The gene calls are TRBV6-1 and TRBJ2-7; D unclear. V was clipped by 5 bases and J by 3 bases, with 8 bases between them. The CDR3 covers 12 residues. Germline V gene sequence: CDR1 MNHNS, CDR2 SASEGT.

The genes are TRBV7-6 and TRBJ2-7; 7 bases line up with TRBD1. The CDR3 length is 14 residues. Germline V gene lookup returns CDR1 SGHVS and CDR2 FNYEAQ. V shed 5 bases and J 6 bases; nucleotides not matched to a gene: 10. DNA for the CDR3: TGTGCCAGCAGCGCCGCCCCCGGACAGGCCGAGCAGTACTTC. It is translated as CASSAAPGQAEQYF.

J is TRBJ2-3 and V is TRBV7-2; tentative D call: TRBD2 (5 bases). From germline, CDR1 is SGHTA and CDR2 FQGNSA. The CDR3 is 11 residues long. Trimming left V 6 bases short and J 6 bases short, with 7 bases between. CDR3 region: CASRSGDTQYF. The CDR3, as DNA: TGTGCCAGCAGGTCGGGGGATACGCAGTATTTT.

This clonotype showed up just once. This chain uses TRBV7-2 with TRBJ2-5; D is perhaps TRBD1 (6 bases). Germline CDR1 is SGHTA and CDR2 is FQGNSA. This CDR3 region has 15 residues. Trimming pared 1 base from V and 6 bases from J, leaving 15 bases between. DNA of the CDR3: TGTGCCAGCAGCTTAGAGGGGACACTGCTCAAGACCCAGTACTTC. It yields the protein CASSLEGTLLKTQYF.

This chain joins TRBV20-1 and TRBJ2-2, with a weak D call TRBD2 (7 bases). Looked up from germline, CDR1 is DFQATT and CDR2 is SNEGSKA (reference sequence). The CDR3 spans 16 residues. The V and J ends lost 6 bases and 9 bases respectively, with 26 bases between them. The CDR3 bases are TGCAGTGCCCCGGGTGAGGGGGGGCGCCTAGGCCGGGAGCTGTTTTTT. Translated, it gives CSAPGEGGRLGRELFF.

The chain employs TRBV4-3 and TRBJ1-1; D unclear. Germline V gives CDR1 LGHNA, CDR2 YSLEER. Trimming removed 1 base at V and 0 bases at J, with 15 bases between. This CDR3 is 17 amino acids long. The CDR3 sequence is CASSQVARVGMNTEAFF. CDR3 DNA: TGCGCCAGCAGCCAAGTAGCTAGGGTGGGCATGAACACTGAAGCTTTCTTT.

CDR3 sequence reads: CASSEVGGYAARYF. The CDR3, as DNA: TGTGCCAGCAGTGAAGTGGGCGGGTACGCCGCCCGATACTTC. The chain uses TRBV6-1 and TRBJ2-5; D is possibly TRBD2 (5 bases). CDR1 MNHNS and CDR2 SASEGT come from the germline V gene. The CDR3 loop spans 14 amino acids. The V gene lost 1 base and the J gene lost 14 bases, with 20 bases spanning the gap.

This chain joins TRBV5-1 and TRBJ1-3; D is ambiguous. The V end was cut by 4 bases, the J end by 4 bases, with 12 bases between. CDR3 length: 14 amino acids. Looked up from germline, CDR1 is SGHRS and CDR2 is YFSETQ. CDR3 DNA: TGCGCCAGCAGCCTGGGTTCGTACGGAAACACCATATATTTT. Amino acid sequence: CASSLGSYGNTIYF.

The rearrangement links TRBV23-1 to TRBJ1-1; no firm D call. TRBV23-1 carries the ORF label, with uncertain function. The length of the CDR3 is 15 residues. V lost 1 base, J lost 0 bases, and 9 bases lay in between. The CDR3 DNA follows: TGCGCCAGCAGTCAATGTTGGGTGGTGAACACTGAAGCTTTCTTT. Its protein product is CASSQCWVVNTEAFF.

The chain joins TRBV27 to TRBJ1-5; tentative D call: TRBD1 (6 bases). The V gene's germline CDR1 is MNHEY and CDR2 SMNVEV (reference sequence). CDR3 length equals 15 residues. Trimming shortened V by 2 bases and J by 6 bases, and 14 bases separated the two germline ends. CDR3 in amino acids: CASSLKRGGFQPQHF. CDR3 sequence (DNA): TGTGCCAGCAGTTTAAAACGGGGGGGCTTTCAGCCCCAGCATTTT.

This rearrangement joins TRBV20-1 to TRBJ2-7; TRBD2 agrees at 8 bases. J was trimmed by 9 bases and V by 0 bases; bases with no gene match: 7. Germline V CDR1 and CDR2: DFQATT, SNEGSKA (reference sequence). This CDR3 is 13 amino acids long. CDR3 DNA sequence: TGCAGTGCTAGAGATCACGGGGGGGGCGGGCAGTACTTC. Translating it yields CSARDHGGGGQYF.

The chain couples TRBV11-2 to TRBJ2-5, with 14 bases fitting TRBD2. V lost 3 bases and J lost 5; bases outside the gene matches: 5. Per germline, CDR1 SGHAT and CDR2 FQNNGV. The CDR3 is 16 residues long. CDR3 protein: CASSFVGLAGGETQYF. CDR3 nucleotides: TGTGCCAGCAGCTTCGTTGGACTAGCGGGGGGCGAGACCCAGTACTTC.

The chain employs TRBV12-3 or TRBV12-4 and TRBJ2-3; TRBD2 might be the D (6 bases). This CDR3 is built from 13 residues. V lost 8 bases, J lost 1 base, and 10 bases lay in between. The CDR3 is CASRDSRTDTQYF. The CDR3 nucleotides are TGTGCCAGCCGGGACTCTCGCACAGATACGCAGTATTTT.

The chain is built from TRBV12-3 or TRBV12-4 and TRBJ1-2; 7 bases fit TRBD1. This CDR3 has 14 amino acids. J gave up 4 bases and V 5 bases, and 7 bases lay outside the gene matches. The CDR3 loop is CASSAGTALYGYTF. In nucleotides, the CDR3 is TGTGCCAGCAGTGCCGGGACAGCACTCTATGGCTACACCTTC.

This clonotype came up a few times. The chain combines TRBV7-2 with TRBJ2-3; 10 nucleotides match TRBD2. CDR3 length: 15 amino acids. CDR1 and CDR2 (germline): SGHTA, FQGNSA. The V and J ends lost 3 bases and 1 base, in that order; junction bases with no gene match: 1. The CDR3 loop is CASSFTSGGTDTQYF. Here the CDR3 DNA reads TGTGCCAGCAGCTTTACTAGCGGGGGCACAGATACGCAGTATTTT.

The chain carries TRBV30 and TRBJ1-2; unclear D gene. CDR1 is GTSNPN, CDR2 SVGIG, per germline (reference sequence). This CDR3 region has 10 residues. Trimming removed 1 base from V and 6 bases from J, with 3 bases in between. The CDR3 loop is CAWSADGYTF. CDR3 sequence (DNA): TGTGCCTGGAGTGCGGATGGCTACACCTTC.

The chain couples TRBV2 to TRBJ1-5, with 8 bases lining up with TRBD1. V lost 6 bases, J lost 4 bases, and 8 bases stayed unmatched. CDR1 is SNHLY and CDR2 is FYNNEI in the germline V gene. The CDR3 runs to 15 residues. CDR3 region: CASRGGQGGNQPQHF. The CDR3 DNA reads TGTGCCAGCAGGGGAGGACAGGGAGGGAATCAGCCCCAGCATTTT.

The genes are TRBV5-1 and TRBJ2-7, with 11 bases matching TRBD2. This CDR3 contains 15 residues. Trimming cost V 4 bases and J 2 bases; bases outside gene matches: 5. CDR1 and CDR2 (germline): SGHRS, YFSETQ. This CDR3 is CASSERLAGTYEQYF. CDR3 bases: TGCGCCAGCAGCGAGAGACTAGCGGGAACCTACGAGCAGTACTTC.

This chain links TRBV23-1 with TRBJ2-1; D is ambiguous. TRBV23-1 has ORF status, its function being uncertain. With 2 bases removed from V and 2 bases from J, the gap between germline ends came to 19 bases. The CDR3 runs to 18 residues. This CDR3 reads CASSQAAPDPATYNEQFF. The CDR3 DNA reads as TGCGCCAGCAGTCAAGCGGCCCCAGATCCCGCGACCTACAATGAGCAGTTCTTC.

The chain combines TRBV5-1 with TRBJ2-7; 7 nucleotides line up with TRBD1. Losses at the gene ends were 0 bases for V and 2 bases for J; bases not matched to a gene: 5. Germline V CDR1 and CDR2: SGHRS, YFSETQ. The CDR3 is 15 residues long. CDR3 coding DNA: TGCGCCAGCAGCTTGGATGGGACAGAACCCTACGAGCAGTACTTC. It translates to CASSLDGTEPYEQYF. The full variable domain, its missing parts supplied by reference TRBV5-1 and TRBJ2-7, is KAGVTQTPRYLIKTRGQQVTLSCSPISGHRSVSWYQQTPGQGLQFLFEYFSETQRNKGNFPGRFSGRQFSNSRSEMNVSTLELGDSALYLCASSLDGTEPYEQYFGPGTRLTVT.

CDR3 nucleotides: TGTGCCAGCAGCCTACAAAGCGGGAGGGCCACAGATACGCAGTATTTT. Encoded protein: CASSLQSGRATDTQYF. The chain joins TRBV7-2 to TRBJ2-3; 10 nucleotides line up with TRBD2. The V gene end was trimmed by 5 bases and the J gene end by 2 bases; junction bases not matched to a gene: 7. The germline gives CDR1 SGHTA, CDR2 FQGNSA. CDR3 length equals 16 residues. The full variable domain, with the rest looked up from reference TRBV7-2 and TRBJ2-3, is GAGVSQSPSNKVTEKGKDVELRCDPISGHTALYWYRQSLGQGLEFLIYFQGNSAPDKSGLPSDRFSAERTGGSVSTLTIQRTQQEDSAVYLCASSLQSGRATDTQYFGPGTRLTVL.

The rearrangement joins TRBV20-1 to TRBJ2-7; TRBD2 matches 8 bases. This CDR3 contains 14 residues. The J segment lost 0 bases and the V segment lost 5 bases, leaving 6 bases of the junction unmatched. The germline CDR1 and CDR2 sequences are DFQATT and SNEGSKA (reference sequence). For the CDR3, the DNA is TGCAGTGCTCCCCTAGCGGGTAGCTCCTACGAGCAGTACTTC. Protein product: CSAPLAGSSYEQYF.

The chain combines TRBV2 with TRBJ1-5, with TRBD1 as a possible D gene (6 bases). The CDR3 runs to 15 residues. CDR1 SNHLY and CDR2 FYNNEI come from the germline V gene. V lost 4 bases to trimming and J lost 0 bases, with 10 bases between them. The CDR3 spells CASSADRISNQPQHF. The CDR3 DNA reads TGTGCCAGCAGTGCTGACAGGATTAGCAATCAGCCCCAGCATTTT.

The chain has TRBV11-2 and TRBJ2-7; D may be TRBD1 or TRBD2 (5 bases each). Trimming left V 1 base short and J 5 bases short, with 15 bases between. The CDR3 covers 15 residues. Germline CDR1 SGHAT, CDR2 FQNNGV. CDR3 in amino acids: CASSLGGYMYHEQYF. CDR3 nucleotides: TGTGCCAGCAGCTTAGGGGGGTACATGTATCACGAGCAGTACTTC.